This entry lists 27 T cell receptor beta chains sequenced from one sample in a study of cytomegalovirus exposure and HLA in healthy donors. The PCR was carried out with 60 Vbeta primers and 13 Jbeta primers. The repertoire was sequenced with immunoSEQ multiplex PCR; TCRdb's copy has only in-frame clones and lacks some. This sample yields roughly 75,000 clones, of which 84% are seen a single time; 18% belongs to the top ten. Sequenced: PBMCs. The receptors were sampled from a man aged 65-85 years in good health and CMV-seropositive.

This clone came up once. This sequence joins TRBV9 and TRBJ1-4; D is perhaps TRBD1 (6 bases). CDR1 and CDR2 from the germline V gene are SGDLS and YYNGEE. The CDR3 loop spans 14 amino acids. V lost 4 bases and J 5 bases, leaving 12 bases between the germline ends. This CDR3 is CASSSTTGNEKLFF. For the CDR3, the DNA is TGTGCCAGCAGCTCAACGACAGGAAATGAAAAACTGTTTTTT.

The chain carries TRBV6-1 and TRBJ2-7; a weak D match, TRBD1 (6 bases). With 1 base removed from V and 2 bases from J, the gap between germline ends came to 12 bases. From germline, CDR1 is MNHNS and CDR2 SASEGT. This CDR3 is 15 amino acids long. Here the CDR3 reads CASSEETGFAYEQYF. The CDR3 DNA reads as TGTGCCAGCAGTGAAGAAACAGGGTTTGCCTACGAGCAGTACTTC.

The chain joins TRBV10-1 to TRBJ1-1, with 8 nucleotides matching TRBD1. Germline V gives CDR1 WNHNN, CDR2 SYGVQD (reference sequence). V lost 5 bases and J lost 1; bases outside the gene matches: 3. This CDR3 spans 14 amino acids. CDR3 in amino acids: CASSTDRENTEAFF. The CDR3 nucleotides are TGCGCCAGCAGTACGGACAGGGAGAACACTGAAGCTTTCTTT.

V usage is TRBV7-5 and J usage is TRBJ1-5; the table names TRBD1, a call not compared with the DNA. TRBV7-5 is described as a pseudogene. The CDR3 sequence is 17 residues long. For the CDR3, the DNA is TGTGTCAGAAGCCGACGCGCGGGACAGGGGACAAATCAGCCCCAGCATTTT. This gives the protein CVRSRRAGQGTNQPQHF.

The rearrangement uses TRBV10-1 and TRBJ2-3; TRBD2 matches at 8 bases. Germline V lookup: CDR1 WNHNN, CDR2 SYGVQD (reference sequence). The V gene end was trimmed by 8 bases and the J gene end by 3 bases; junction bases not matched to a gene: 19. This CDR3 spans 18 amino acids. CDR3 sequence reads: CASFARVGLGDGTDTQYF. The CDR3 nucleotides are TGCGCCAGCTTCGCCAGGGTGGGACTAGGGGATGGAACAGATACGCAGTATTTT.

This rearrangement joins TRBV5-1 to TRBJ2-3, with 9 nucleotides matching TRBD1. Trimming at V came to 4 bases and at J to 0 bases, leaving 12 bases not matched to a gene. The CDR3 consists of 18 residues. Germline V lookup: CDR1 SGHRS, CDR2 YFSETQ. The CDR3 sequence: CASSPPGQGRTSTDTQYF. The CDR3 DNA reads TGCGCCAGCAGCCCACCGGGACAGGGCCGTACTAGCACAGATACGCAGTATTTT.

The chain employs TRBV4-3 and TRBJ1-2, with a tentative D call TRBD1 (6 bases). The germline V gene has CDR1 LGHNA and CDR2 YSLEER. The CDR3 contains 13 residues. The germline V and J ends were trimmed by 0 bases and 9 bases, with 11 bases remaining between them. The CDR3 protein is CASSQDRGRSYTF. CDR3 bases: TGCGCCAGCAGCCAAGACAGGGGAAGGAGCTACACCTTC.

This clone was seen only a few times. The chain couples TRBV2 to TRBJ2-5; D unresolved. The CDR3 length is 11 residues. Trimming pared 6 bases from V and 3 bases from J, leaving 5 bases between. Germline V gene sequence: CDR1 SNHLY, CDR2 FYNNEI. DNA for the CDR3: TGTGCCAGCAGCTACGAAGAGACCCAGTACTTC. It encodes CASSYEETQYF.

The rearrangement links TRBV7-2 to TRBJ2-3; D is unclear. Trimming stripped 4 bases from V and 6 bases from J, with 14 bases between. The CDR3 loop spans 14 amino acids. Germline V lookup: CDR1 SGHTA, CDR2 FQGNSA. CDR3 bases: TGTGCCAGCAGCTCCCCCAAGGCCGGGGATACGCAGTATTTT. Translating gives CASSSPKAGDTQYF. Complete variable domain (other parts from reference TRBV7-2 and TRBJ2-3): GAGVSQSPSNKVTEKGKDVELRCDPISGHTALYWYRQSLGQGLEFLIYFQGNSAPDKSGLPSDRFSAERTGGSVSTLTIQRTQQEDSAVYLCASSSPKAGDTQYFGPGTRLTVL.

The chain is built from TRBV27 and TRBJ2-7, with TRBD1 matching 11 bases. CDR1 and CDR2 (germline): MNHEY, SMNVEV (reference sequence). The V segment lost 3 bases and the J segment 0 bases; nucleotides outside the gene matches: 13. The CDR3 contains 19 residues. The DNA for the CDR3 is TGTGCCAGCAGTTTGTCCGGGACAGGGGGTCTTTATAGCTCCTACGAGCAGTACTTC. It is translated as CASSLSGTGGLYSSYEQYF.

The chain recombines TRBV14 with TRBJ1-1; possible D gene TRBD1, 5 bases. The CDR3 is 12 residues long. Between the trimmed V and J ends, which lost 4 bases and 10 bases, there was a span of 13 bases. The V gene's germline CDR1 is SGHDN and CDR2 FVKESK. CDR3 in amino acids: CASSPGVGGAFF. Here the CDR3 DNA reads TGTGCCAGCAGCCCGGGAGTGGGGGGAGCTTTCTTT. The whole variable domain, filled in from reference TRBV14 and TRBJ1-1, reads EAGVTQFPSHSVIEKGQTVTLRCDPISGHDNLYWYRRVMGKEIKFLLHFVKESKQDESGMPNNRFLAERTGGTYSTLKVQPAELEDSGVYFCASSPGVGGAFFGQGTRLTVV.

This clone has only a few counts. The CDR3 DNA reads as TGCAGCGTTCGGGGGTCCCTCCAAGAGACCCAGTACTTC. Translation gives CSVRGSLQETQYF. The genes are TRBV29-1 and TRBJ2-5; possibly TRBD2 for D (6 bases). Trimming took 5 bases from V and 1 from J, leaving 11 bases between them. CDR1 is SQVTM and CDR2 is ANQGSEA in the germline V gene. The CDR3 is 13 residues long.

This chain links TRBV19 with TRBJ2-7, with D perhaps matching TRBD2 (6 bases). CDR3 length equals 13 residues. The V end lost 5 bases, the J end lost 4 bases, and 12 bases lay between the germline ends. Per the germline V gene, CDR1 is LNHDA and CDR2 is SQIVND (reference sequence). The CDR3 protein is CASSGGGVYEQYF. The CDR3 DNA is TGTGCCAGTAGTGGTGGCGGGGTTTACGAGCAGTACTTC.

This chain uses TRBV23-1 with TRBJ2-1, with 9 bases lining up with TRBD1. TRBV23-1 is noted as an ORF with a role that remains uncertain. The CDR3 sequence is 13 residues long. Trimming removed 8 bases from V and 6 bases from J; junction bases left unmatched: 5. The chain's CDR3 is CASRTGEFNEQFF. The DNA for the CDR3 is TGCGCCAGCCGGACAGGGGAGTTCAATGAGCAGTTCTTC.

This clone was counted a few times. The chain uses TRBV6-1 and TRBJ1-5, with a weak D call TRBD1 (5 bases). Trimming left V 7 bases short and J 6 bases short, with 13 bases between. This CDR3 has 13 residues. Germline CDR1 MNHNS, CDR2 SASEGT. In DNA form, the CDR3 reads TGTGCCAGCAACGGGGGGATCGTTCAGCCCCAGCATTTT. Translating it yields CASNGGIVQPQHF.

This clone has only a few counts. The J gene is TRBJ2-1, the V gene TRBV9; tentative D call: TRBD1 (5 bases). Germline V gene sequence: CDR1 SGDLS, CDR2 YYNGEE. This CDR3 is built from 12 residues. Trimming pared 3 bases from V and 4 bases from J, leaving 5 bases between. CDR3 amino acids: CASSDRYNEQFF. The CDR3 DNA reads TGTGCCAGCAGCGACAGGTACAATGAGCAGTTCTTC.

The rearrangement uses TRBV6-1 and TRBJ2-7, with a weak D call TRBD1 (5 bases). V gave up 0 bases and J gave up 3 bases, with 15 bases separating them. The CDR3 is 16 residues long. CDR1 is MNHNS, CDR2 SASEGT, per germline. In nucleotides, the CDR3 is TGTGCCAGCAGTGAAGCTCTAGGACACCCAAGCTACGAGCAGTACTTC. This translates into CASSEALGHPSYEQYF.

This clone has a single count. The V gene is TRBV5-1, the J gene TRBJ1-2, with D tentatively TRBD1 (5 bases). The ends were cut back, 5 bases at V and 4 bases at J, with 21 bases in the middle. Germline values: CDR1 SGHRS, CDR2 YFSETQ. The CDR3 has 16 residues. CDR3 in DNA: TGCGCCAGCAGGCGGGAAGAGCGGGGCGATGGCTATGGCTACACCTTC. Its translation: CASRREERGDGYGYTF.

The genes are TRBV9 and TRBJ1-6; 7 nucleotides match TRBD1. CDR1 and CDR2 (germline): SGDLS, YYNGEE. The length of the CDR3 is 15 residues. V lost 0 bases, J lost 6 bases, and 3 bases stayed unmatched. CDR3 residues: CASSVAGTVNSPLHF. The CDR3 DNA is TGTGCCAGCAGCGTAGCCGGGACAGTTAATTCACCCCTCCACTTT. Together with reference TRBV9 and TRBJ1-6, the CDR3 gives the full variable domain: DSGVTQTPKHLITATGQRVTLRCSPRSGDLSVYWYQQSLDQGLQFLIQYYNGEERAKGNILERFSAQQFPDLHSELNLSSLELGDSALYFCASSVAGTVNSPLHFGNGTRLTVT.

The chain is built from TRBV11-2 and TRBJ1-2; possible D gene TRBD1, 5 bases. The V gene's germline CDR1 is SGHAT and CDR2 FQNNGV. The CDR3 sequence is 15 residues long. Deletions cut 1 base from V and 0 bases from J, with 9 bases between. The CDR3 loop reads CASSLGGRANYGYTF. CDR3 nucleotides: TGTGCCAGCAGCTTAGGCGGCAGGGCTAACTATGGCTACACCTTC.

The V gene is TRBV19, the J gene TRBJ1-5, with D unresolved. The CDR3 is 12 amino acids. Deletions cut 6 bases from V and 11 bases from J, with 14 bases between. The germline V gene encodes CDR1 LNHDA and CDR2 SQIVND (reference sequence). The CDR3 here is CASSPPPGAQHF. CDR3 nucleotide sequence: TGTGCCAGTAGCCCTCCTCCCGGGGCCCAGCATTTT.

This clone appeared a few times. The chain has TRBV6-5 and TRBJ1-1; the D gene is possibly TRBD1 (6 bases). The CDR3 runs 15 residues. Germline CDR1 MNHEY, CDR2 SVGAGI. Deletions cut 7 bases from V and 0 bases from J, with 15 bases between. CDR3 loop: CASMAQGYMNTEAFF. CDR3 DNA: TGTGCCAGCATGGCACAGGGATATATGAACACTGAAGCTTTCTTT.

CDR3 protein: CASSLLQGSYGYTF. The CDR3 nucleotides read TGTGCCAGCAGCTTACTTCAGGGGAGCTATGGCTACACCTTC. The chain carries TRBV7-2 and TRBJ1-2; maybe TRBD1 (6 bases). Germline V CDR1 and CDR2: SGHTA, FQGNSA. CDR3 length: 14 amino acids. Trimming cost V 2 bases and J 4 bases, with 11 bases left between them.

V is TRBV27 and J is TRBJ2-3, with D possibly TRBD2 on 6 matching bases. This CDR3 comprises 14 residues. In germline, CDR1 is MNHEY, CDR2 SMNVEV (reference sequence). The germline V and J ends were trimmed by 6 bases and 4 bases, with 14 bases remaining between them. The CDR3 DNA is TGTGCCAGCAGCCGGGACTTGCTCGCAGATACGCAGTATTTT. Encoded protein: CASSRDLLADTQYF.

This chain links TRBV4-3 with TRBJ2-3; 9 positions match TRBD1. Germline V lookup: CDR1 LGHNA, CDR2 YSLEER. The CDR3 length is 17 residues. The ends lost 4 bases at V and 0 bases at J; junction bases unmatched: 8. Written as DNA, the CDR3 is TGCGCCAGCAGCCGTCGAGCCGGGACAGGGAGCACAGATACGCAGTATTTT. It specifies CASSRRAGTGSTDTQYF.

The gene calls are TRBV5-1 and TRBJ2-7; D perhaps matches TRBD2 (6 bases). Trimming pared 7 bases from V and 2 bases from J, leaving 22 bases between. The CDR3 has 16 residues. Looked up from germline, CDR1 is SGHRS and CDR2 is YFSETQ. CDR3 in DNA: TGCGCCAGCCGTGGGGGGACGCAGCGGGCCCCCTACGAGCAGTACTTC. Translating gives CASRGGTQRAPYEQYF.

The V call is TRBV4-1, the J call TRBJ1-5; D gene unclear. Trimming took off 4 bases at V and 2 bases at J, with 15 bases between the two ends. This CDR3 comprises 16 residues. Germline lookup yields CDR1 MGHRA and CDR2 YSYEKL. CDR3 bases: TGCGCCAGCAGCCCTATATACGTGGGAGGCAATCAGCCCCAGCATTTT. Its translation is CASSPIYVGGNQPQHF.